A selection of T cell receptor beta chains follows, all from one sample in a study of cytomegalovirus exposure and HLA in healthy donors. Using immunoSEQ multiplex PCR, the repertoire was profiled, and TCRdb retains in-frame clones only, with some absent. Recorded for this sample: tens of thousands of clones. The sequenced sample consisted of PBMCs. The receptor source for this set is a young man in good health and CMV-seropositive. Each CDR3 is given with its conserved first and last residue. The order of the fields is D gene, J gene, V gene, CDR3 DNA, CDR3 protein. D genes are given only for firm matches.

D gene: TRBD1; J gene: TRBJ1-5; V gene: TRBV19; CDR3 DNA: TGTGCCAGTAGCACGGACAGGGGGAGCAATCAGCCCCAGCATTTT; CDR3 protein: CASSTDRGSNQPQHF
D gene: TRBD2; J gene: TRBJ2-1; V gene: TRBV28; CDR3 DNA: TGTGCCAGCAGTTTATATCGCGGGAGGGTAGGGAATGAGCAGTTCTTC; CDR3 protein: CASSLYRGRVGNEQFF
D gene: TRBD1; J gene: TRBJ2-7; V gene: TRBV6-5; CDR3 DNA: TGTGCCAGCATTGGGACAGCCTACGAGCAGTACTTC; CDR3 protein: CASIGTAYEQYF
D gene: NA; J gene: TRBJ1-5; V gene: TRBV25-1; CDR3 DNA: TGTGCCAGCAGTGAATGGGGGGGCAATCAGCCCCAGCATTTT; CDR3 protein: CASSEWGGNQPQHF
D gene: NA; J gene: TRBJ2-5; V gene: TRBV7-9; CDR3 DNA: TGTGCCAGCAGCTTAAGCCTCGGGACCCAGTACTTC; CDR3 protein: CASSLSLGTQYF
D gene: TRBD2; J gene: TRBJ2-7; V gene: TRBV9; CDR3 DNA: TGTGCCAGCAGCGTAGGAGGTGGGATAGCGGGAGGTGGAGAGCAGTACTTC; CDR3 protein: CASSVGGGIAGGGEQYF
D gene: TRBD2; J gene: TRBJ2-7; V gene: TRBV7-2; CDR3 DNA: TGTGCCAGCAGCTTAAAGCCTGGACTAGCGGGAGACTACGAGCAGTACTTC; CDR3 protein: CASSLKPGLAGDYEQYF
D gene: TRBD2; J gene: TRBJ2-7; V gene: TRBV28; CDR3 DNA: TGTGCCAGCAGGACAGAGGGGAGGGCCTACGAGCAGTACTTC; CDR3 protein: CASRTEGRAYEQYF
D gene: TRBD2; J gene: TRBJ2-7; V gene: TRBV4-1; CDR3 DNA: TGCGCCAGCAGCCAAGTCACTAGCGGGCACTACGAGCAGTACTTC; CDR3 protein: CASSQVTSGHYEQYF
D gene: NA; J gene: TRBJ2-2; V gene: TRBV9; CDR3 DNA: TGTGCCAGCAGCTTGACCCTAGGGGGGGCGAACACCGGGGAGCTGTTTTTT; CDR3 protein: CASSLTLGGANTGELFF
D gene: NA; J gene: TRBJ2-7; V gene: TRBV21-1; CDR3 DNA: TGTGCCAGCAGCACGGGACAGGTGGTGAACGAGCAGTACTTC; CDR3 protein: CASSTGQVVNEQYF